The 27 T cell receptor beta chains in this list originate from one sample, sequenced in a study of OX40 agonist ivuxolimab in advanced cancers. Repertoires were generated with immunoSEQ multiplex PCR, while TCRdb's copy carries only in-frame clones and drops some. The sample holds 60,000 to 70,000 clones, 75% to 85% seen once. This material consisted of CD4+ or CD8+ T cells sorted from blood, taken in a trial of the OX40 agonist ivuxolimab. The receptors were gathered from an adult with an advanced solid tumor such as melanoma, head and neck, liver or kidney cancer.

This chain connects TRBV5-1 to TRBJ2-1; TRBD1 might be the D (5 bases). Germline-derived CDR1 and CDR2 are SGHRS and YFSETQ. The CDR3 runs to 16 residues. V lost 2 bases to trimming and J lost 0 bases, with 12 bases between them. The DNA of the CDR3 is TGCGCCAGCAGCTTACAATCAGGGATCTCCTACAATGAGCAGTTCTTC. Protein: CASSLQSGISYNEQFF.

This clone was found once. Here the CDR3 DNA reads TGTGCCAGCAGCCAAACGAACACCGGGGAGCTGTTTTTT. Translation gives CASSQTNTGELFF. The chain has TRBV16 and TRBJ2-2; no reliable D call. The CDR3 loop spans 13 amino acids. V was cut by 2 bases and J by 0 bases, with 1 base left in between. Per germline, CDR1 KGHSY and CDR2 FQNENV.

This sequence joins TRBV4-3 and TRBJ1-5; 8 bases align to TRBD1. There are 16 residues in the CDR3. CDR1 and CDR2 (germline): LGHNA, YSLEER. V lost 5 bases, J lost 6 bases, and 12 bases stayed unmatched. The CDR3, as DNA: TGCGCCAGCAGCGATACCGGGACAGGTGGCCGTCAGCCCCAGCATTTT. Its protein is CASSDTGTGGRQPQHF.

The chain links TRBV5-4 to TRBJ1-6, with 10 bases fitting TRBD1. The CDR3 is 16 residues long. Per germline, CDR1 SGHNT and CDR2 YYREEE (reference sequence). Germline trimming cut 4 bases from V and 6 bases from J; bases unmatched to any gene: 7. This CDR3 reads CASSSRQGAGNSPLHF. CDR3 sequence (DNA): TGTGCCAGCAGCAGTAGACAGGGGGCGGGTAATTCACCCCTCCACTTT.

This clone was picked up a small number of times. J is TRBJ1-2 and V is TRBV7-8, with TRBD1 matching over 8 bases. CDR1 and CDR2 from the germline V gene are SGHVS and FQNEAQ. With V trimmed by 5 bases and J by 2 bases, 4 bases remained unmatched. The CDR3 is 14 amino acids. CDR3 loop: CASSPRTGNYGYTF. The CDR3 nucleotides read TGTGCCAGCAGCCCGAGGACAGGGAACTATGGCTACACCTTC.

The chain couples TRBV11-2 to TRBJ1-6; D uncertain. Germline V gives CDR1 SGHAT, CDR2 FQNNGV. The CDR3 sequence is 17 residues long. V lost 0 bases and J lost 10, with 19 bases in between. The CDR3: CASSLDLSGSRGSPLHF. The CDR3 region has the DNA TGTGCCAGCAGCTTAGATCTATCCGGGTCGCGCGGATCACCCCTCCACTTT.

V gene TRBV5-4 combines with J gene TRBJ2-2, with D perhaps given as TRBD1 or TRBD2 (5 bases each). The V and J ends lost 4 bases and 0 bases respectively, with 16 bases between them. The V gene's germline CDR1 is SGHNT and CDR2 YYREEE (reference sequence). The CDR3 is made up of 17 amino acids. The CDR3 reads CASSRGATTANTGELFF. CDR3 in DNA: TGTGCCAGCAGCCGAGGGGCGACTACGGCGAACACCGGGGAGCTGTTTTTT.

CDR3 residues: CASSQDPGTSGGDEQFF. The CDR3 region has the DNA TGTGCCAGCAGCCAGGACCCCGGGACTAGCGGGGGGGATGAGCAGTTCTTC. The chain employs TRBV4-2 and TRBJ2-1; 16 nucleotides line up with TRBD2. This CDR3 is 17 amino acids long. V lost 3 bases and J lost 8; bases outside the gene matches: 7. Germline V CDR1 and CDR2: LGHNA, YNFKEQ.

In its sample, this clone was seen a few times. The chain uses TRBV5-4 and TRBJ2-3; 9 bases match TRBD2. The CDR3 totals 16 residues. Germline V gives CDR1 SGHNT, CDR2 YYREEE (reference sequence). Germline trimming cut 1 base from V and 0 bases from J; bases unmatched to any gene: 3. CDR3 nucleotides: TGTGCCAGCAGCTTGTATCTAGCGGGGAGCACAGATACGCAGTATTTT. Its protein product is CASSLYLAGSTDTQYF.

The genes are TRBV19 and TRBJ2-7, with 11 nucleotides matching TRBD2. Germline lookup yields CDR1 LNHDA and CDR2 SQIVND (reference sequence). This CDR3 is 14 amino acids long. The V segment lost 4 bases and the J segment 4 bases; nucleotides outside the gene matches: 3. For the CDR3, the DNA is TGTGCCAGTAGTACTAGCGGGGGGCCATACGAGCAGTACTTC. Protein sequence: CASSTSGGPYEQYF.

In DNA form, the CDR3 reads TGCGCCAGCAGCCAAGATGCAGCGGGGGCCCAACAAGAGACCCAGTACTTC. It specifies CASSQDAAGAQQETQYF. This rearrangement joins TRBV4-1 to TRBJ2-5, with 8 bases that match TRBD2. Looked up from germline, CDR1 is MGHRA and CDR2 is YSYEKL. Trimming at V came to 0 bases and at J to 2 bases, leaving 8 bases not matched to a gene. This CDR3 has 17 amino acids.

This clone was detected a few times. CDR3 coding DNA: TGTGCCAGCAGTTACGACCTCATGGGCTACACCTTC. The encoded protein is CASSYDLMGYTF. The gene calls are TRBV6-5 and TRBJ1-2, with unresolved D. V lost 2 bases, J lost 8 bases, and 9 bases lay in between. Germline assignment: CDR1 MNHEY and CDR2 SVGAGI. The CDR3 runs to 12 residues.

This chain joins TRBV19 and TRBJ1-6, with D unresolved. Germline loops: CDR1 LNHDA, CDR2 SQIVND (reference sequence). This CDR3 comprises 13 residues. V was cut by 7 bases and J by 10 bases, with 14 bases left in between. The CDR3 loop is CASNPTLRSPLHF. CDR3 DNA sequence: TGTGCCAGTAACCCGACCCTCAGGTCACCCCTCCACTTT.

This clone was seen a handful of times. At the DNA level, this CDR3 is encoded by other sequences in the same sample as well. As DNA, the CDR3 is TGTGCCAGCAGCCGGGTTGGAGGCTATGGCTACACCTTC. It translates to CASSRVGGYGYTF. V is TRBV7-9 and J is TRBJ1-2; D is unresolved. CDR1 SEHNR and CDR2 FQNEAQ come from the germline V gene (reference sequence). The length of the CDR3 is 13 residues. The germline V and J ends were trimmed by 5 bases and 4 bases, with 11 bases remaining between them. Full variable domain (rest looked up from reference TRBV7-9 and TRBJ1-2): DTGVSQNPRHKITKRGQNVTFRCDPISEHNRLYWYRQTLGQGPEFLTYFQNEAQLEKSRLLSDRFSAERPKGSFSTLEIQRTEQGDSAMYLCASSRVGGYGYTFGSGTRLTVV.

The chain links TRBV5-4 to TRBJ1-3, with 10 bases lining up with TRBD1. This CDR3 has 15 amino acids. V trimming: 3 bases; J trimming: 4 bases; junction bases outside the gene matches: 4. CDR1 is SGHNT, CDR2 YYREEE, per germline (reference sequence). CDR3 sequence (DNA): TGTGCCAGCAGCTCAGGGACAGGGGTCGGAAACACCATATATTTT. Translated: CASSSGTGVGNTIYF.

V and J are TRBV30 and TRBJ1-2; D remains ambiguous. Between the trimmed V and J ends, which lost 1 base and 5 bases, there was a span of 5 bases. The CDR3 has 11 residues. In germline, CDR1 is GTSNPN, CDR2 SVGIG (reference sequence). DNA of the CDR3: TGTGCCTGGAGTGCCATGTATGGCTACACCTTC. It translates to CAWSAMYGYTF.

This rearrangement joins TRBV25-1 to TRBJ1-1; D uncertain. Trimming cost V 7 bases and J 4 bases, with 19 bases left between them. This CDR3 contains 15 residues. The germline gives CDR1 MGHDK, CDR2 SYGVNS. The CDR3 spells CASISHFGVGTEAFF. The CDR3 DNA sequence: TGTGCCAGCATCTCTCATTTCGGGGTGGGCACTGAAGCTTTCTTT.

The V gene is TRBV5-1, the J gene TRBJ1-3; D is perhaps TRBD1 (5 bases). V lost 2 bases, J lost 1 base, and 7 bases lay in between. Germline CDR1 is SGHRS and CDR2 is YFSETQ. The CDR3 runs to 14 residues. The CDR3 here is CASSFQGSGNTIYF. The CDR3 coding sequence is TGCGCCAGCAGCTTCCAGGGATCTGGAAACACCATATATTTT.

This rearrangement joins TRBV14 to TRBJ1-3; D ambiguous. The V gene lost 1 base and the J gene lost 0 bases, with 7 bases spanning the gap. Germline V CDR1 and CDR2: SGHDN, FVKESK. The CDR3 is 15 amino acids. The CDR3 loop reads CASSQVSISGNTIYF. DNA for the CDR3: TGTGCCAGCAGCCAAGTCTCCATCTCTGGAAACACCATATATTTT.

In this sample, this clone turned up once. This chain connects TRBV29-1 to TRBJ1-1; D gene ambiguous. Between the trimmed V and J ends, which lost 8 bases and 2 bases, there was a span of 15 bases. The germline V gene encodes CDR1 SQVTM and CDR2 ANQGSEA. This CDR3 is 13 amino acids long. The CDR3 reads CSTQVTPNTEAFF. The CDR3 DNA is TGCAGCACGCAGGTGACACCAAACACTGAAGCTTTCTTT.

The V call is TRBV30, the J call TRBJ2-7, with 8 bases that match TRBD2. The V gene end was trimmed by 3 bases and the J gene end by 0 bases; junction bases not matched to a gene: 10. The germline CDR1 and CDR2 sequences are GTSNPN and SVGIG (reference sequence). The CDR3 is 16 amino acids. The DNA of the CDR3 is TGTGCCTGGAGGGGGGGCGGGGGGTTTAGCTCCTACGAGCAGTACTTC. Translation: CAWRGGGGFSSYEQYF.

The chain recombines TRBV7-9 with TRBJ2-3; 9 positions agree with TRBD2. Germline CDR1 reads SEHNR; CDR2 reads FQNEAQ (reference sequence). This CDR3 comprises 15 residues. Trimming at V came to 3 bases and at J to 4 bases, leaving 5 bases not matched to a gene. CDR3 bases: TGTGCCAGCAGCTTCGGGACTAGCTCCGCAGATACGCAGTATTTT. Protein: CASSFGTSSADTQYF.

This clone was detected only a few times. The rearrangement links TRBV7-6 to TRBJ2-1; 9 bases match TRBD2. This CDR3 spans 16 amino acids. Looked up from germline, CDR1 is SGHVS and CDR2 is FNYEAQ. J was trimmed by 0 bases and V by 5 bases; bases with no gene match: 5. The CDR3 sequence: CASSLLSGGSYNEQFF. The CDR3 nucleotides read TGTGCCAGCAGCCTACTTAGCGGGGGCTCCTACAATGAGCAGTTCTTC.

This clone was seen a few times. The J gene is TRBJ2-7, the V gene TRBV11-2, with no clear D. Germline CDR1 and CDR2: SGHAT and FQNNGV. This CDR3 has 13 amino acids. The V gene lost 1 base and the J gene lost 0 bases, with 4 bases spanning the gap. In nucleotides, the CDR3 is TGTGCCAGCAGCTTAGTGGCCTCCTACGAGCAGTACTTC. Protein: CASSLVASYEQYF. The full variable domain, in which reference TRBV11-2 and TRBJ2-7 provide the parts outside the CDR3, is EAGVAQSPRYKIIEKRQSVAFWCNPISGHATLYWYQQILGQGPKLLIQFQNNGVVDDSQLPKDRFSAERLKGVDSTLKIQPAKLEDSAVYLCASSLVASYEQYFGPGTRLTVT.

This chain connects TRBV5-4 to TRBJ2-7; D call uncertain. Germline CDR1 SGHNT, CDR2 YYREEE (reference sequence). This CDR3 comprises 12 residues. Trimming took 3 bases from V and 6 from J, leaving 10 bases between them. CDR3 sequence reads: CASSSGPGEQYF. CDR3 nucleotides: TGTGCCAGCAGCTCCGGGCCTGGCGAGCAGTACTTC.

The V gene is TRBV29-1, the J gene TRBJ1-1; no definite D call. From germline, CDR1 is SQVTM and CDR2 ANQGSEA. The CDR3 is 12 amino acids. V lost 4 bases and J 2 bases, leaving 8 bases between the germline ends. CDR3 DNA sequence: TGCAGCGTTGTCTCGGGAAACACTGAAGCTTTCTTT. Protein product: CSVVSGNTEAFF.

The chain uses TRBV18 and TRBJ2-1; 9 nucleotides agree with TRBD1. The CDR3 extends over 15 amino acids. The germline V gene has CDR1 KGHSH and CDR2 LQKENI. V trimming: 4 bases; J trimming: 7 bases; junction bases outside the gene matches: 8. The CDR3 here is CASSLGQGTMNEQFF. The CDR3 DNA reads TGTGCCAGCTCACTTGGACAGGGGACGATGAATGAGCAGTTCTTC. The variable domain in full, with the rest retrieved from reference TRBV18 and TRBJ2-1, is NAGVMQNPRHLVRRRGQEARLRCSPMKGHSHVYWYRQLPEEGLKFMVYLQKENIIDESGMPKERFSAEFPKEGPSILRIQQVVRGDSAAYFCASSLGQGTMNEQFFGPGTRLTVL.